Sequencing of this T cell receptor (beta chain) was carried out in a study of Ad26.COV2.S vaccination and SARS-CoV-2 variants. Study in general: In the COV1001 trial, the donor was in the Ad26.COV2.S arm. The study gave Ad26.COV2.S intramuscularly, once or twice 56 days apart.

The treatment: 15 to 20 received Ad26.COV2.S at low or high dose, single or two shots; about 5 received placebo; per-sample allocation not given. Collection of the samples took place on day 63 after the first injection of vaccine or placebo. Ad26 vector vaccine expressed Wuhan-strain SARS-CoV-2 spike. Profiled with immunoSEQ multiplex PCR; TCRdb holds only in-frame clones, not every one. The data contain 300,000 to 350,000 clones, about 88% of them singletons. Study-wide findings and caveats: Participants given vaccine showed non-spike TCR breadth similar to that of placebo recipients.

The count of this clone is one. The antigen is not known. This sequence was found in a person between 18 and 65 years old who received the Ad26.COV2.S COVID-19 vaccine or a placebo. The sequences come from peripheral blood, collected in a trial of Ad26.COV2.S vaccine versus placebo.

Here the CDR3 reads CASSPTVLAKNIQYF. The CDR3 nucleotides are TGTGCCAGCAGTCCTACAGTTCTAGCCAAAAACATTCAGTACTTC. This rearrangement joins TRBV6-5 to TRBJ2-4, with no clear D. Germline V gene data show CDR1 as MNHEY and CDR2 as SVGAGI. The CDR3 is 15 amino acids. Deletions cut 5 bases from V and 0 bases from J, with 11 bases between.